What follows describes a single T cell receptor beta chain. Its antigen remains unidentified. This entry belongs to a study of a mutant IDH1 vaccine in newly diagnosed glioma. Study conclusions and caveats: There seemed to be no relation between pseudoprogression and changes in top peripheral T cell clonotypes.

Time point denoted: week 23, last vaccination. In every dose of vaccine, 300 ug of mutant IDH1 20-mer peptide was given alongside topical imiquimod. Germline assignment: CDR1 LNHDA and CDR2 SQIVND (reference sequence). The CDR3 is 14 amino acids. Trimming left V 4 bases short and J 8 bases short, with 14 bases between. Assay used: immunoSEQ multiplex PCR; TCRdb lists only in-frame clones, some missing. The sample consists of approximately 50,000 clones, about nine tenths of them appearing once. This material consisted of PBMCs, taken from a glioma patient whose treatment included an IDH1 peptide vaccine. This sequence joins TRBV19 and TRBJ2-2; weak D call: TRBD1 (5 bases). This TCR came from a man in his forties with glioma. This CDR3 reads CASSKAGLSGELFF. For the CDR3, the DNA is TGTGCCAGTAGTAAGGCAGGGCTTTCGGGGGAGCTGTTTTTT.